This is a list of T cell receptor beta chains from one sample in a study of OX40 agonist ivuxolimab in advanced cancers. The data were produced by immunoSEQ multiplex PCR, yet TCRdb's version contains in-frame clones alone and is incomplete. The sample includes just under 65,000 clones, roughly nine tenths of them seen just once. The specimen was CD4+ or CD8+ T cells sorted from blood, collected in a trial of the OX40 agonist ivuxolimab. The source of these receptors is an adult with an advanced solid tumor such as melanoma, head and neck, liver or kidney cancer. CDR3s include the opening cysteine and the closing phenylalanine or tryptophan. Each record gives: clone size, V gene, J gene, D gene, CDR3 DNA, CDR3 protein. The D gene is left open where the match is weak. Size values are once, few and many counts, or a class for expanded clones, and some rows have none.

abundance: NA; v_gene: TRBV6-1; j_gene: TRBJ2-5; d_gene: NA; CDR3nt: TGTGCCAGCAGTCGACAGTGGGAGACCCAGTACTTC; CDR3aa: CASSRQWETQYF
abundance: NA; v_gene: TRBV28; j_gene: TRBJ2-5; d_gene: TRBD2; CDR3nt: TGTGCCAGCAGTTCCGGTGGCGGGGGGGTACAAGAGACCCAGTACTTC; CDR3aa: CASSSGGGGVQETQYF
abundance: NA; v_gene: TRBV6-5; j_gene: TRBJ1-1; d_gene: TRBD1; CDR3nt: TGTGCCAGCAGACCCGACAGGGCTCGGGCAGCTTTCTTT; CDR3aa: CASRPDRARAAFF
abundance: NA; v_gene: TRBV28; j_gene: TRBJ1-1; d_gene: NA; CDR3nt: TGTGCCACCAGCCGAGCACAGCCGAACACTGAAGCTTTCTTT; CDR3aa: CATSRAQPNTEAFF
abundance: NA; v_gene: TRBV9; j_gene: TRBJ2-2; d_gene: NA; CDR3nt: TGTGCCAGCAGCGTTACCTCGGGGGCGAACACCGGGGAGCTGTTTTTT; CDR3aa: CASSVTSGANTGELFF
abundance: NA; v_gene: TRBV28; j_gene: TRBJ1-5; d_gene: NA; CDR3nt: TGTGCCAGCAGTCCCCCCTTGGGTCAGCCCCAGCATTTT; CDR3aa: CASSPPLGQPQHF
abundance: NA; v_gene: TRBV7-8; j_gene: TRBJ2-5; d_gene: NA; CDR3nt: TGTGCCAGCAGCCGAGAGACCCAGTACTTC; CDR3aa: CASSRETQYF
abundance: NA; v_gene: TRBV7-8; j_gene: TRBJ1-5; d_gene: NA; CDR3nt: TGTGCCAGCAGCTTACTGGATATGGCTGGTCAGCCCCAGCATTTT; CDR3aa: CASSLLDMAGQPQHF
abundance: NA; v_gene: TRBV6-5; j_gene: TRBJ2-7; d_gene: NA; CDR3nt: TGTGCCAGCAGTTACGCTGGCGGAACCTCCTACGAGCAGTACTTC; CDR3aa: CASSYAGGTSYEQYF
abundance: NA; v_gene: TRBV19; j_gene: TRBJ2-1; d_gene: NA; CDR3nt: TGTGCCAGTAGCCCCACGGGGTTGGACTACAATGAGCAGTTCTTC; CDR3aa: CASSPTGLDYNEQFF
abundance: NA; v_gene: TRBV19; j_gene: TRBJ2-7; d_gene: NA; CDR3nt: TGTGCCAGTAGTATAGGGAGAGACGAGCAGTACTTC; CDR3aa: CASSIGRDEQYF
abundance: NA; v_gene: TRBV6-5; j_gene: TRBJ2-1; d_gene: TRBD2; CDR3nt: TGTGCCAGCAGTTGGACTAGCGGGAGTGTTGAGCAGTTCTTC; CDR3aa: CASSWTSGSVEQFF
abundance: NA; v_gene: TRBV4-2; j_gene: TRBJ2-1; d_gene: TRBD2; CDR3nt: TGTGCCAGCAGCCAAGATAAGGCTAGCGGGACTTACAATGAGCAGTTCTTC; CDR3aa: CASSQDKASGTYNEQFF
abundance: once; v_gene: TRBV5-4; j_gene: TRBJ2-1; d_gene: NA; CDR3nt: TGTGCCAGCAGCTTTGGCGGGGCCTCCTACAATGAGCAGTTCTTC; CDR3aa: CASSFGGASYNEQFF
abundance: once; v_gene: TRBV18; j_gene: TRBJ1-2; d_gene: NA; CDR3nt: TGTGCCAGCTCACCAGGGCAGTTTAACACCTTC; CDR3aa: CASSPGQFNTF
abundance: NA; v_gene: TRBV15; j_gene: TRBJ2-5; d_gene: NA; CDR3nt: TGTGCCACCAGCCAGAAAGAGACCCAGTACTTC; CDR3aa: CATSQKETQYF
abundance: NA; v_gene: TRBV7-7; j_gene: TRBJ2-2; d_gene: NA; CDR3nt: TGTGCTAGCAGCACGGGAGTTTTCACCGGGGAGCTGTTTTTT; CDR3aa: CASSTGVFTGELFF
abundance: NA; v_gene: TRBV6-5; j_gene: TRBJ1-1; d_gene: NA; CDR3nt: TGTGCCAGCAGTTACTCAACCTCTTTAGGGACTGAAGCTTTCTTT; CDR3aa: CASSYSTSLGTEAFF
abundance: NA; v_gene: TRBV9; j_gene: TRBJ2-1; d_gene: TRBD2; CDR3nt: TGTGCCAGCAGCGCAACTAGCGGGGGAAACAATGAGCAGTTCTTC; CDR3aa: CASSATSGGNNEQFF
abundance: few; v_gene: TRBV9; j_gene: TRBJ2-7; d_gene: TRBD1; CDR3nt: TGTGCCAGCAGCGTCACAGGGGGTGGAGAGCAGTACTTC; CDR3aa: CASSVTGGGEQYF
abundance: NA; v_gene: TRBV2; j_gene: TRBJ2-2; d_gene: TRBD2; CDR3nt: TGTGCCAGCACGACCCTAGCGGGAGCGGGCGGGGAGCTGTTTTTT; CDR3aa: CASTTLAGAGGELFF
abundance: NA; v_gene: TRBV11-2; j_gene: TRBJ2-7; d_gene: TRBD2; CDR3nt: TGTGCCAGCAGCTTAGAATTGGCAGCGGGAGCCAACGAGCAGTACTTC; CDR3aa: CASSLELAAGANEQYF
abundance: NA; v_gene: TRBV5-1; j_gene: TRBJ1-4; d_gene: TRBD1; CDR3nt: TGCGCCAGCAGCTTCGGGACAGGGGCCGAAAAACTGTTTTTT; CDR3aa: CASSFGTGAEKLFF
abundance: NA; v_gene: TRBV10-1; j_gene: TRBJ2-5; d_gene: TRBD2; CDR3nt: TGCGCCAGCAGTGAGTCTGGTGGGGGGGCCCAGTACTTC; CDR3aa: CASSESGGGAQYF
abundance: NA; v_gene: TRBV5-4; j_gene: TRBJ2-3; d_gene: NA; CDR3nt: TGTGCCAGCAGCTTGGGGGGTACAGATACGCAGTATTTT; CDR3aa: CASSLGGTDTQYF
abundance: once; v_gene: TRBV6-5; j_gene: TRBJ1-3; d_gene: NA; CDR3nt: TGTGCCAGCAGTTACACCAGGGCTGGAAACACCATATATTTT; CDR3aa: CASSYTRAGNTIYF
abundance: NA; v_gene: TRBV5-1; j_gene: TRBJ2-7; d_gene: TRBD2; CDR3nt: TGCGCCAGCAGCCTAGCGGGAGGGAGGGCCTACGAGCAGTACTTC; CDR3aa: CASSLAGGRAYEQYF
abundance: NA; v_gene: TRBV29-1; j_gene: TRBJ2-7; d_gene: TRBD1; CDR3nt: TGCAGCGCCCGTGGACAGGGGGTCGACGAGCAGTACTTC; CDR3aa: CSARGQGVDEQYF
abundance: NA; v_gene: TRBV30; j_gene: TRBJ1-2; d_gene: NA; CDR3nt: TGTGCCTGGAGGATGGAGGCAGGGACCCCTGGCTACACCTTC; CDR3aa: CAWRMEAGTPGYTF
abundance: NA; v_gene: TRBV21-1; j_gene: TRBJ2-7; d_gene: NA; CDR3nt: TGTGCCAGCAGCAATCTAACGGTTAGCGGGATACACTACGAGCAGTACTTC; CDR3aa: CASSNLTVSGIHYEQYF
abundance: NA; v_gene: TRBV7-9; j_gene: TRBJ2-5; d_gene: NA; CDR3nt: TGTGCCAGCAGCTTAGCGGGAGGTCTCGAGACCCAGTACTTC; CDR3aa: CASSLAGGLETQYF
abundance: NA; v_gene: TRBV19; j_gene: TRBJ1-5; d_gene: NA; CDR3nt: TGTGCCAGTATCGGCAGGGGTAGCAATCAGCCCCAGCATTTT; CDR3aa: CASIGRGSNQPQHF
abundance: NA; v_gene: TRBV19; j_gene: TRBJ2-7; d_gene: NA; CDR3nt: TGTGCCAGTAGTAGCGGGATTCAGTACGAGCAGTACTTC; CDR3aa: CASSSGIQYEQYF
abundance: once; v_gene: TRBV9; j_gene: TRBJ2-5; d_gene: TRBD1; CDR3nt: TGTGCCAGCAGCGTAGGTAGGCCGACAGGGGGAGAGACCCAGTACTTC; CDR3aa: CASSVGRPTGGETQYF
abundance: NA; v_gene: TRBV12-5; j_gene: TRBJ2-5; d_gene: NA; CDR3nt: TGTGCTAGTGCCGGAATCCAAGAGACCCAGTACTTC; CDR3aa: CASAGIQETQYF